The 24 T cell receptor beta chains listed next were all sequenced from one sample in a study of metastatic and nonmetastatic thyroid tumors. With MiXCR, TCRdb called clones anew from the PCR reads. Of some 22,000 clones detected, approximately 20% appear once; the ten largest clones hold roughly 21%. Patients had received no treatment of any kind before thyroid surgery. Sequencing was done on a sample of blood. These receptors originate from a male donor with papillary thyroid cancer or a benign thyroid nodule (not recorded which). Some clones in this sample may be carry-over from other donors' samples.

The chain links TRBV5-1 to TRBJ2-1; 9 nucleotides agree with TRBD2. The CDR3 sequence is 16 residues long. V lost 0 bases and J lost 3; bases outside the gene matches: 4. Germline V lookup: CDR1 SGHRS, CDR2 YFSETQ. The CDR3 nucleotides are TGCGCCAGCAGCTTGGATGGGACTAGCCTCTACAATGAGCAGTTCTTC. Translation: CASSLDGTSLYNEQFF.

In this sample, this clone turned up many times. The V gene is TRBV3-1, the J gene TRBJ1-3; a weak D match, TRBD1 (6 bases). CDR3 size: 14 residues. Looked up from germline, CDR1 is LGHDT and CDR2 is YNNKEL (reference sequence). V gave up 4 bases and J gave up 5 bases, with 12 bases separating them. CDR3 sequence reads: CASSPGTSRNTIYF. The CDR3 coding sequence is TGTGCCAGCAGCCCAGGGACATCGAGAAACACCATATATTTT.

This clone was counted at least ten times. The chain carries TRBV5-1 and TRBJ2-7; either TRBD1 or TRBD2 may supply D (5 bases each). This CDR3 region has 15 residues. Germline lookup yields CDR1 SGHRS and CDR2 YFSETQ. Trimming stripped 8 bases from V and 4 bases from J, with 22 bases between. CDR3 region: CASKWGILTTYEQYF. The CDR3 DNA reads TGCGCCAGTAAGTGGGGGATTTTAACCACATACGAGCAGTACTTC.

Concerning this clone itself: The junction does not match germline at one end; this may be a read error. The V gene is TRBV6-1, the J gene TRBJ2-2; TRBD1 might be the D (5 bases). CDR3 length: 15 amino acids. Germline V CDR1 and CDR2: MNHNS, SASEGT. The CDR3 DNA reads as TGTGCCAGCAGTGACTGGGGCCTGAACACCGTGGAGCTGTTTTTT. Its protein product is CASSDWGLNTVELFF.

The rearrangement links TRBV30 to TRBJ2-7; the D gene is possibly TRBD1 (5 bases). CDR3 size: 11 residues. CDR1 and CDR2 (germline): GTSNPN, SVGIG (reference sequence). V lost 3 bases and J lost 10, with 13 bases in between. In nucleotides, the CDR3 is TGTGCCTGGAGGACAGCCTATATTCAGTACTTC. Its translation is CAWRTAYIQYF.

There are many counts of this clone. This chain links TRBV7-6 with TRBJ1-5; 12 bases are shared with TRBD1. V was clipped by 4 bases and J by 7 bases; unmatched bases: 8. Germline V gene data show CDR1 as SGHVS and CDR2 as FNYEAQ. The CDR3 covers 16 residues. The CDR3, as DNA: TGTGCCAGCAGCTACGGGACAGGGGGCGCAGGGCAGCCCCAGCATTTT. This encodes CASSYGTGGAGQPQHF.

In this sample, this clone turned up many times. The chain combines TRBV28 with TRBJ1-4; 7 bases are a match to TRBD1. Germline V gene lookup returns CDR1 MDHEN and CDR2 SYDVKM. This CDR3 is built from 15 residues. V lost 6 bases to trimming and J lost 4 bases; unmatched junction nucleotides: 8. The CDR3 DNA is TGTGCCAGCAGGCCAGACAGGGTTTTTAATGAAAAACTGTTTTTT. Protein: CASRPDRVFNEKLFF.

This chain uses TRBV27 with TRBJ2-7; 13 bases are shared with TRBD2. V gave up 5 bases and J gave up 2 bases; unmatched junction bases: 3. Germline values: CDR1 MNHEY, CDR2 SMNVEV (reference sequence). This CDR3 has 15 amino acids. The CDR3 bases are TGTGCCAGCAGTGACGGGACTAGCGGGACCTACGAGCAGTACTTC. Translated: CASSDGTSGTYEQYF.

This clone was picked up many times. The chain has TRBV4-2 and TRBJ1-2; D gene uncertain. V lost 0 bases, J lost 5 bases, and 16 bases lay in between. This CDR3 contains 16 residues. Germline V CDR1 and CDR2: LGHNA, YNFKEQ. CDR3 sequence (DNA): TGTGCCAGCAGCCAAGAGGTCTCCGAACCGGGGTATGGCTACACCTTC. Protein sequence: CASSQEVSEPGYGYTF.

This clone was seen many times. The gene calls are TRBV7-3 and TRBJ1-1, with 9 bases that match TRBD1. The CDR3 extends over 15 amino acids. From germline, CDR1 is SGHTA and CDR2 FQGTGA. Trimming took 4 bases from V and 0 from J; bases not matched to a gene: 3. CDR3 nucleotide sequence: TGTGCCAGCAGCTCACAGGGGGCGGTGAACACTGAAGCTTTCTTT. Translation: CASSSQGAVNTEAFF.

In this sample, this clone turned up many times. The V call is TRBV6-6, the J call TRBJ1-1; 7 bases line up with TRBD1. The germline V gene has CDR1 MNHNY and CDR2 SVGAGI (reference sequence). This CDR3 spans 19 amino acids. V gave up 5 bases and J gave up 3 bases; unmatched junction bases: 21. CDR3 bases: TGTGCCAGCAGTAATGGGGGGACCTTACAGGGGCGAGGGGACACTGAAGCTTTCTTT. It encodes CASSNGGTLQGRGDTEAFF.

This sequence joins TRBV6-4 and TRBJ1-1, with D hard to call. This CDR3 contains 16 residues. Germline V gene data show CDR1 as MRHNA and CDR2 as SNTAGT. Trimming removed 2 bases from V and 10 bases from J, with 23 bases in between. Here the CDR3 DNA reads TGTGCCAGCAGTGACCGACTCGAGCCGAGCATCTTGGGAGCTTTCTTT. This codes for CASSDRLEPSILGAFF.

CDR3 residues: CASRSSGRLRNSTDTQYF. CDR3 bases: TGTGCCAGCAGGTCTAGCGGGAGGCTTCGTAATAGCACAGATACGCAGTATTTT. V gene TRBV11-1 combines with J gene TRBJ2-3, with 11 bases that match TRBD2. The CDR3 length is 18 residues. The germline gives CDR1 SGHAT, CDR2 FQDESV (reference sequence). V lost 6 bases and J lost 0; bases outside the gene matches: 11.

In this sample, this clone is medium-sized (0.01 to 0.1%). This chain uses TRBV2 with TRBJ1-2, with D perhaps matching TRBD1 (5 bases). CDR3 length: 13 amino acids. V lost 2 bases and J lost 6, with 10 bases in between. Per the germline V gene, CDR1 is SNHLY and CDR2 is FYNNEI. The CDR3 DNA sequence: TGTGCCAGCAGTGAATGGGGGAGTGATGGCTACACCTTC. Protein sequence: CASSEWGSDGYTF.

This clone was seen repeatedly, ten times or more. This rearrangement joins TRBV9 to TRBJ2-2; D gene unclear. Germline V gene data show CDR1 as SGDLS and CDR2 as YYNGEE. This CDR3 has 13 amino acids. Trimming removed 3 bases from V and 8 bases from J, with 11 bases in between. CDR3 DNA sequence: TGTGCCAGCAGCGCGGAAGGCACAGGGGAGCTGTTTTTT. This sequence encodes CASSAEGTGELFF.

There are a few counts of this clone. The V call is TRBV2, the J call TRBJ2-7; 10 positions match TRBD1. Per the germline V gene, CDR1 is SNHLY and CDR2 is FYNNEI. V lost 6 bases to trimming and J lost 7 bases; unmatched junction nucleotides: 9. The CDR3 loop spans 14 amino acids. DNA of the CDR3: TGTGCCAGCAGCGGGACAGGGGTTCTGGGGGAGCAGTACTTC. This gives the protein CASSGTGVLGEQYF.

This rearrangement joins TRBV20-1 to TRBJ2-7, with D possibly matching TRBD2 (6 bases). CDR1 is DFQATT and CDR2 is SNEGSKA in the germline V gene (reference sequence). The V end was cut by 4 bases, the J end by 0 bases, with 13 bases between. The CDR3 extends over 14 amino acids. The CDR3: CSATWGDPSYEQYF. The DNA of the CDR3 is TGCAGTGCTACCTGGGGGGACCCCTCCTACGAGCAGTACTTC.

This sequence joins TRBV6-1 and TRBJ1-2; D unresolved. V dropped 0 bases and J dropped 8 bases, with 13 bases sitting between them. The CDR3 runs to 14 residues. CDR1 is MNHNS and CDR2 is SASEGT in the germline V gene. The CDR3 region has the DNA TGTGCCAGCAGTGAAGCGAGCAGGACTGTGGGCTACACCTTC. Protein: CASSEASRTVGYTF.

This clone was detected many times. The chain employs TRBV5-1 and TRBJ2-2; 12 bases fit TRBD1. The ends lost 4 bases at V and 5 bases at J; junction bases unmatched: 6. The CDR3 is made up of 16 amino acids. CDR1 is SGHRS and CDR2 is YFSETQ in the germline V gene. The CDR3 here is CASSRGQGARTGELFF. Here the CDR3 DNA reads TGCGCCAGCAGCAGGGGACAGGGGGCGCGAACCGGGGAGCTGTTTTTT.

This clone was picked up many times. A much larger clone sits a single nucleotide away, making a read error possible. The V gene is TRBV13, the J gene TRBJ2-7; the D is unclear. Germline CDR1 reads PRHDT; CDR2 reads FYEKMQ (reference sequence). The CDR3 loop spans 14 amino acids. Here the CDR3 DNA reads TGTGCCAGCAGCTTCTCGGTCATAACCTACGGGCAGTACTTC. Protein sequence: CASSFSVITYGQYF.

This clone occurred many times. The rearrangement links TRBV5-4 to TRBJ2-7; 12 positions match TRBD2. Germline V gives CDR1 SGHNT, CDR2 YYREEE (reference sequence). Trimming cost V 6 bases and J 7 bases; bases outside gene matches: 5. CDR3 size: 13 residues. The CDR3 nucleotides are TGTGCCAGCAACCTAGCGGGAGGGAGTGAGCAGTACTTC. Amino acids: CASNLAGGSEQYF.

This clone was seen a few times. The chain is built from TRBV7-9 and TRBJ2-7, with D perhaps matching TRBD2 (6 bases). The germline CDR1 and CDR2 sequences are SEHNR and FQNEAQ (reference sequence). V dropped 5 bases and J dropped 7 bases, with 18 bases sitting between them. CDR3 size: 14 residues. This CDR3 is CASSPERHSGEQYF. The CDR3 nucleotides read TGTGCCAGCAGCCCAGAAAGACATAGCGGTGAGCAGTACTTC.

This chain uses TRBV7-8 with TRBJ1-2, with 7 bases that match TRBD1. After removal of 9 bases from V and 3 bases from J, the junction contained 19 bases not matched to a gene. Germline lookup yields CDR1 SGHVS and CDR2 FQNEAQ. The CDR3 has 17 residues. CDR3 in DNA: TGTGCCAGTATCTCAGGGGGGGGAGACAGGCTTGACTATGGCTACACCTTC. Protein product: CASISGGGDRLDYGYTF.

This clone was observed at least ten times. The chain carries TRBV28 and TRBJ2-1, with 9 bases fitting TRBD2. J was trimmed by 8 bases and V by 7 bases; bases with no gene match: 6. There are 13 residues in the CDR3. Germline CDR1 and CDR2: MDHEN and SYDVKM. This CDR3 is CASNSGSLDEQFF. CDR3 DNA sequence: TGTGCCAGCAATAGCGGGAGTCTAGATGAGCAGTTCTTC.